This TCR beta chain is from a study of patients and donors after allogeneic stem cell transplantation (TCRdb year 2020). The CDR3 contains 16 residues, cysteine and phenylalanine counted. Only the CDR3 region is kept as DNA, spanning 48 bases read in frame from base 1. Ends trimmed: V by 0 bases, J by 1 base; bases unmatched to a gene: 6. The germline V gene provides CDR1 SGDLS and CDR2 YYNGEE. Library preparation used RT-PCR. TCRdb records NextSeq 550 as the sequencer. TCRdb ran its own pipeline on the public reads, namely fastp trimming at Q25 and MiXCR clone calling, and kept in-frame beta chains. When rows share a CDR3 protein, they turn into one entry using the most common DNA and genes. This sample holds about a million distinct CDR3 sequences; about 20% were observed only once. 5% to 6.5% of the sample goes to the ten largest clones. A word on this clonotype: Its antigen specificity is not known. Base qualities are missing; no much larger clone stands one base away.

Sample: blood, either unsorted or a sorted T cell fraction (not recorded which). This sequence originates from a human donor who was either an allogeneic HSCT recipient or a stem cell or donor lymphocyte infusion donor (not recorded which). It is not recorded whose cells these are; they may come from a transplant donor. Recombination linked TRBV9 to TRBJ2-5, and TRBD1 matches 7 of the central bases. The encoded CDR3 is CASSVGRGTAQETQYF. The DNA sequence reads TGTGCCAGCAGCGTAGGTAGGGGGACAGCCCAAGAGACCCAGTACTTC.